The T cell receptor beta chain under discussion was sequenced for a study of CXCR3-negative and CXCR3-positive naive CD8 T cells. The TRB libraries of cDNA were built by UMI-labeled 5' RACE. From the 5' RACE reads, TCRdb lists one entry per CDR3 protein and no DNA. This sample's clone table lists 150,000 or so distinct CDR3 sequences. CDR3 length equals 18 residues. Germline CDR1 MNHEY, CDR2 SVGAGI. A remark on this clonotype: Its antigen is unidentified.

General study findings and limits: Comparably high diversity marked both naive subsets, whereas memory CD8+ cells had much lower diversity.

The origin of this receptor is a human donor in good health. Some clones in this sample may be carry-over from other donors' samples. Sequenced input: naive CXCR3- CD8+ T cells from blood. Subset: CD45RO-CCR7+CD27+CD95- naive CD8+ T cells lacking CXCR3 (TNR3-). V gene TRBV6-5 combines with J gene TRBJ1-5. The CDR3 loop is CASSYSGTTRNSNQPQHF.